A single sample is the source of the 18 T cell receptor beta chains below, sequenced in a study of metastatic and nonmetastatic thyroid tumors. Among the patients, none had received any treatment before thyroid surgery. TCRdb re-called the PCR reads with MiXCR. The sample includes some 83,000 clones, roughly an eighth of them seen just once. Sample: tumor tissue. These receptors were taken from a female donor with papillary thyroid cancer or a benign thyroid nodule (not recorded which). Some clones in this sample may be carry-over from other donors' samples.

This clone was picked up many times. This chain connects TRBV15 to TRBJ1-2; 10 positions match TRBD1. Germline CDR1 reads LNHNV; CDR2 reads YYDKDF (reference sequence). The CDR3 is 15 amino acids. The V and J ends lost 0 bases and 4 bases, in that order; junction bases with no gene match: 2. The CDR3 DNA follows: TGTGCCACCAGCAGAGATGGGGACAGGGGCTATGGCTACACCTTC. Translating gives CATSRDGDRGYGYTF.

Of note for this clone: One base away lies a much larger clone, so this may be a sequencing read error. The V and J genes are TRBV20-1 and TRBJ2-5; D ambiguous. Trimming cost V 4 bases and J 4 bases, with 7 bases left between them. The CDR3 contains 11 residues. Germline CDR1 and CDR2: DFQATT and SNEGSKA (reference sequence). CDR3 residues: CSATSPETQYF. In nucleotides, the CDR3 is TGCAGTGCTACATCTCCAGAGACCCAGTACTTC.

This clone occurred a few times. The J gene is TRBJ2-5, the V gene TRBV11-2; D might be TRBD1 or TRBD2, each matching 5 bases. CDR3 length: 18 residues. Trimming stripped 1 base from V and 5 bases from J, with 23 bases between. CDR1 SGHAT and CDR2 FQNNGV come from the germline V gene. CDR3 sequence reads: CASSLGGAERRRLETQYF. The CDR3 nucleotides are TGTGCCAGCAGCTTAGGAGGGGCGGAGCGGAGAAGGTTGGAGACCCAGTACTTC.

This clone was found many times. This chain joins TRBV3-1 and TRBJ2-3, with TRBD2 matching 7 bases. The germline V gene has CDR1 LGHDT and CDR2 YNNKEL (reference sequence). The length of the CDR3 is 15 residues. V trimming: 2 bases; J trimming: 4 bases; junction bases outside the gene matches: 6. The CDR3 DNA reads TGTGCCAGCAGCCAAATGACTAGCACGTCAGATACGCAGTATTTT. This translates into CASSQMTSTSDTQYF.

The chain is built from TRBV7-3 and TRBJ2-3, with 11 bases lining up with TRBD2. Losses at the gene ends were 9 bases for V and 5 bases for J; bases not matched to a gene: 13. The germline V gene has CDR1 SGHTA and CDR2 FQGTGA. The CDR3 has 16 amino acids. The CDR3 DNA reads as TGTGCCAGTGGAAAGGGTAACGGACTAGCGGGAGATACGCAGTATTTT. It specifies CASGKGNGLAGDTQYF.

This clone was detected ten times or more. This chain joins TRBV9 and TRBJ2-7; no definite D call. The V end lost 0 bases, the J end lost 7 bases, and 11 bases lay between the germline ends. The CDR3 is 13 amino acids. Germline loops: CDR1 SGDLS, CDR2 YYNGEE. CDR3 sequence: CASSVGPSGEQYF. In DNA form, the CDR3 reads TGTGCCAGCAGCGTAGGTCCCTCCGGGGAGCAGTACTTC.

This clone was observed many times. The chain employs TRBV7-2 and TRBJ1-5; TRBD1 might be the D (5 bases). Germline CDR1 SGHTA, CDR2 FQGNSA. V was cut by 5 bases and J by 7 bases, with 12 bases left in between. The CDR3 is made up of 13 amino acids. The chain's CDR3 is CASSPGGGQPQHF. The CDR3 nucleotides are TGTGCCAGCAGCCCCGGGGGGGGACAGCCCCAGCATTTT.

A few counts support this clone. With a much larger clone just one base away, this may be a read error. The rearrangement uses TRBV10-3 and TRBJ2-3; TRBD2 aligns across 10 bases. The ends lost 4 bases at V and 2 bases at J; junction bases unmatched: 3. The CDR3 sequence is 15 residues long. CDR1 ENHRY and CDR2 SYGVKD come from the germline V gene. The CDR3 reads CAISGTSGYTDTQYF. The CDR3 bases are TGTGCCATCAGTGGGACTAGCGGTTACACAGATACGCAGTATTTT.

This clone was counted ten times or more. The gene calls are TRBV20-1 and TRBJ2-3; 9 positions agree with TRBD2. CDR3 size: 14 residues. The germline V gene encodes CDR1 DFQATT and CDR2 SNEGSKA (reference sequence). The V segment lost 3 bases and the J segment 7 bases; nucleotides outside the gene matches: 8. The CDR3 DNA sequence: TGCAGTGCTAGGGGGGCGGGAGGGCCGCATACGCAGTATTTT. This encodes CSARGAGGPHTQYF.

This clone was recorded at least ten times. The chain couples TRBV6-4 to TRBJ2-2; 7 nucleotides agree with TRBD2. The V and J ends lost 7 bases and 5 bases, in that order; junction bases with no gene match: 25. From germline, CDR1 is MRHNA and CDR2 SNTAGT. CDR3 length: 20 residues. The CDR3 nucleotides read TGTGCCAGCACCCCCTCGCTTGGACTAGACGATTGGGGGGGTACCGGGGAGCTGTTTTTT. Protein: CASTPSLGLDDWGGTGELFF.

This clone was counted many times. This chain connects TRBV6-1 to TRBJ1-1; 7 bases fit TRBD1. The germline V gene has CDR1 MNHNS and CDR2 SASEGT. Unmatched junction bases numbered 4, after V lost 5 bases and J lost 1 base. The CDR3 has 14 residues. The CDR3 coding sequence is TGTGCCAGCAGTTGGAGACAGGGGAACACTGAAGCTTTCTTT. Translated, it gives CASSWRQGNTEAFF.

This clone was seen only a few times. The chain joins TRBV9 to TRBJ2-1; D is uncertain. This CDR3 has 14 amino acids. Germline V gene data show CDR1 as SGDLS and CDR2 as YYNGEE. V was pared by 0 bases and J by 2 bases, with 6 bases between. Written as DNA, the CDR3 is TGTGCCAGCAGCGTAGACGGAGCCTACAATGAGCAGTTCTTC. This translates into CASSVDGAYNEQFF. The full variable domain, in which reference TRBV9 and TRBJ2-1 provide the parts outside the CDR3, is DSGVTQTPKHLITATGQRVTLRCSPRSGDLSVYWYQQSLDQGLQFLIQYYNGEERAKGNILERFSAQQFPDLHSELNLSSLELGDSALYFCASSVDGAYNEQFFGPGTRLTVL.

This clone has at least ten counts. J is TRBJ2-1 and V is TRBV2, with D hard to call. Germline CDR1 SNHLY, CDR2 FYNNEI. The V end was cut by 6 bases, the J end by 3 bases, with 9 bases between. The CDR3 spans 13 residues. The CDR3 DNA is TGTGCCAGCAGAAGTAGTCACTACAATGAGCAGTTCTTC. Translation: CASRSSHYNEQFF.

This clone was observed many times. J is TRBJ1-1 and V is TRBV20-1; D uncertain. Germline V gene sequence: CDR1 DFQATT, CDR2 SNEGSKA (reference sequence). With 1 base removed from V and 1 base from J, the gap between germline ends came to 10 bases. The CDR3 runs 14 residues. CDR3 DNA: TGCAGTGCTAGAGGATACCCCTCGAACACTGAAGCTTTCTTT. Its translation: CSARGYPSNTEAFF.

The sample holds many counts of this clone. The CDR3 is CSALGRVQETQYF. CDR3 bases: TGCAGTGCTTTGGGACGAGTCCAAGAGACCCAGTACTTC. The V and J genes are TRBV20-1 and TRBJ2-5; either TRBD1 or TRBD2 may fit D (5 bases each). CDR3 length: 13 residues. The V end was cut by 5 bases, the J end by 1 base, with 11 bases between. Germline V gene data show CDR1 as DFQATT and CDR2 as SNEGSKA (reference sequence).

This clone was counted many times. This CDR3 reads CASSEAPGTGRNTEAFF. Here the CDR3 DNA reads TGTGCCAGCAGTGAAGCTCCAGGGACCGGAAGAAACACTGAAGCTTTCTTT. The chain is built from TRBV2 and TRBJ1-1; a possible D gene is TRBD1 (5 bases). Looked up from germline, CDR1 is SNHLY and CDR2 is FYNNEI. V shed 0 bases and J shed 2 bases, with 16 bases lying between them. The CDR3 length is 17 residues.

This clone was detected many times. At the DNA level, this CDR3 is encoded by other sequences in the same sample as well. The chain carries TRBV9 and TRBJ1-4; D gene unclear. In germline, CDR1 is SGDLS, CDR2 YYNGEE. Deletions cut 4 bases from V and 6 bases from J, with 19 bases between. This CDR3 is 16 amino acids long. For the CDR3, the DNA is TGTGCCAGCAGCCCGGCATATGATGGGAATTATGAAAAACTGTTTTTT. Translated, it gives CASSPAYDGNYEKLFF.

This clone has a single count. A much bigger clone sits one base away, suggesting this may be a read error. CDR3 DNA sequence: TGTGCCAGCAGCCGTCGATTAGGACGGGCCACAGATACGCAGTATTTT. Amino acids: CASSRRLGRATDTQYF. This chain connects TRBV11-2 to TRBJ2-3; D ambiguous. V dropped 5 bases and J dropped 2 bases, with 17 bases sitting between them. Germline V CDR1 and CDR2: SGHAT, FQNNGV. The CDR3 consists of 16 residues.